The rows below give T cell receptor beta chains drawn from one sample of a study of radiotherapy plus CTLA-4 blockade in lung cancer. Sequenced by immunoSEQ multiplex PCR; TCRdb stores in-frame clones only, minus some. The sample holds around 72,000 clones, around 73% seen once. This sample comprised peripheral blood, obtained from a patient treated with radiotherapy plus ipilimumab. The receptors originated from a human donor with non-small cell lung cancer who had a complete response to radiotherapy plus ipilimumab. The CDR3 runs from the conserved cysteine through the conserved F or W. The order of the fields is V gene, J gene, CDR3 length, clone size, D gene, CDR3 DNA, CDR3 protein. A D gene is named only where the DNA matches it firmly. Clone size appears in some rows only: once, few, many, or a class for an expanded clone.

TRBV18,TRBJ1-3,16,-,-,TGTGCCAGCTCACCAGCTCACAGCCTTAGTGGAAACACCATATATTTT,CASSPAHSLSGNTIYF
TRBV4-3,TRBJ2-3,18,-,TRBD1,TGCGCCAGCAGCCAAGATGCGCCACGGCAGGGGGCATCGCATACGCAGTATTTT,CASSQDAPRQGASHTQYF
TRBV18,TRBJ1-1,15,-,-,TGTGCCAGCTCACCAGGGGGGAAGTCAGGCACTGAAGCTTTCTTT,CASSPGGKSGTEAFF
TRBV2,TRBJ1-2,15,-,-,TGTGCCAGCAGCGGGTTGAGGGGCCGAACCTATGGCTACACCTTC,CASSGLRGRTYGYTF
TRBV11-2,TRBJ1-4,14,-,-,TGTGCCAGCAGCTTTGCAGGGTCGTATGAAAAACTGTTTTTT,CASSFAGSYEKLFF
TRBV19,TRBJ2-7,15,-,TRBD1,TGTGCCAGTAGTGTTCCGGGACAGGGAGCGGGGGAGCAGTACTTC,CASSVPGQGAGEQYF
TRBV5-5,TRBJ1-5,13,-,TRBD1,TGTGCCAGCAGCGACAGGGGAAATCAGCCCCAGCATTTT,CASSDRGNQPQHF
TRBV29-1,TRBJ1-5,15,-,-,TGCAGCGTCCTATTTCTAGGCCAAATGGTCGGGCCCCAGCATTTT,CSVLFLGQMVGPQHF
TRBV30,TRBJ1-2,13,-,-,TGTGCCTGGGGGGGGACGCGGGATCATGGCTACACCTTC,CAWGGTRDHGYTF
TRBV28,TRBJ1-3,15,-,-,TGTGCCAGCAGTTTGGGGGCCCCCCCTGGAAACACCATATATTTT,CASSLGAPPGNTIYF
TRBV19,TRBJ1-1,14,-,TRBD1,TGTGCCAGTAGCGGGGGACAGGGAGGGACTGAAGCTTTCTTT,CASSGGQGGTEAFF
TRBV5-6,TRBJ1-6,15,-,TRBD1,TGTGCCAGCAGCCGACTCGACAGGGGTAATTCACCCCTCCACTTT,CASSRLDRGNSPLHF
TRBV28,TRBJ2-1,16,-,-,TGTGCCAGCAGTGTCCCTAGCGTGGGCTCTTACAATGAGCAGTTCTTC,CASSVPSVGSYNEQFF
TRBV5-1,TRBJ2-7,13,once,-,TGCGCCAGCAGCCCCACTCGGGTGAACGAGCAGTACTTC,CASSPTRVNEQYF
TRBV9,TRBJ2-2,16,-,-,TGTGCCAGCAGCCTAGATCCGCAGGCGAACACCGGGGAGCTGTTTTTT,CASSLDPQANTGELFF
TRBV19,TRBJ2-6,17,-,-,TGTGCCAGTAAGCGTGCGACATCGAGCTCTGGGGCCAACGTCCTGACTTTC,CASKRATSSSGANVLTF
TRBV4-3,TRBJ1-3,17,few,TRBD1,TGCGCCAGCAGCCAAGATATAGGGACAGGCACTGGAAACACCATATATTTT,CASSQDIGTGTGNTIYF
TRBV7-8,TRBJ2-7,16,-,-,TGTGCCAGCAGCTCCAAAGTAACGTTCACTAGCTCCGAGCAGTACTTC,CASSSKVTFTSSEQYF
TRBV30,TRBJ1-5,14,-,-,TGTGCCTGGAGCGCCACGGGGAGCAATCAGCCCCAGCATTTT,CAWSATGSNQPQHF
TRBV7-2,TRBJ1-1,19,few,-,TGTGCCAGCAGCTGGGGATGGACCCGAGTCCGAAAGTTGAACACTGAAGCTTTCTTT,CASSWGWTRVRKLNTEAFF
TRBV7-2,TRBJ2-7,12,-,-,TGTGCCAGCAGCTTGACTCGCTACGAGCAGTACTTC,CASSLTRYEQYF
TRBV5-5,TRBJ2-1,19,-,TRBD2,TGTGCCAGCAGCTCATGGGGGACTAGCGGGAGTCCGTCCTACAATGAGCAGTTCTTC,CASSSWGTSGSPSYNEQFF
TRBV12-5,TRBJ2-2,16,-,TRBD1,TGTGCTAGTGGTCCGGACCGGACAGGGGTCACCGGGGAGCTGTTTTTT,CASGPDRTGVTGELFF
TRBV12-5,TRBJ1-4,14,-,TRBD1,TGTGCTAGTGGTGGACAGGGGGTTTATGAAAAACTGTTTTTT,CASGGQGVYEKLFF
TRBV7-2,TRBJ2-1,18,-,TRBD2,TGTGCCAGCAGCACACCCCGACGACTAGCGGGAGTCCACAATGAGCAGTTCTTC,CASSTPRRLAGVHNEQFF
TRBV10-3,TRBJ2-1,14,-,-,TGTGCCATCAGTACGGGACTTCGATACAATGAGCAGTTCTTC,CAISTGLRYNEQFF
TRBV11-2,TRBJ1-1,14,few,-,TGTGCCAGCAGCTTAGGTCGGACAGACAGAGAAGCTTTCTTT,CASSLGRTDREAFF
TRBV7-9,TRBJ1-2,13,-,-,TGTGCCAGCAGCTTCGGGGGGAACTATGGCTACACCTTC,CASSFGGNYGYTF
TRBV30,TRBJ1-4,13,-,TRBD1,TGTGCCGGGACAGGGCCTTTTAATGAAAAACTGTTTTTT,CAGTGPFNEKLFF
TRBV9,TRBJ2-1,16,-,TRBD2,TGTGCCAGCAGCGTAGGCTTGACTAGCGGGAACAATGAGCAGTTCTTC,CASSVGLTSGNNEQFF
TRBV7-2,TRBJ1-2,13,few,-,TGTGCCAGCAGCTTAGGGGGTTCCTATGGCTACACCTTC,CASSLGGSYGYTF
TRBV11-2,TRBJ2-5,14,-,-,TGTGCCAGCAGGGACCGTCTTACTCAAGAGACCCAGTACTTC,CASRDRLTQETQYF
TRBV5-1,TRBJ2-6,14,-,-,TGCGCCAGCAAAGAGATCTCTGGGGCCAACGTCCTGACTTTC,CASKEISGANVLTF
TRBV5-4,TRBJ1-1,12,many,-,TGTGCCAGCAGCTTGACCAACACTGAAGCTTTCTTT,CASSLTNTEAFF
TRBV5-1,TRBJ1-1,12,-,-,TGCGCCAGCAGCTACGGAGGGACTGAAGCTTTCTTT,CASSYGGTEAFF
TRBV6-6,TRBJ1-5,16,-,TRBD1,TGTGCCAGCAGCCGGGACAGCGTCACCGCCGGTCAGCCCCAGCATTTT,CASSRDSVTAGQPQHF
TRBV29-1,TRBJ2-1,13,-,-,TGCAGCGTTGGCTCAGGGTTATACAATGAGCAGTTCTTC,CSVGSGLYNEQFF
TRBV7-9,TRBJ2-5,14,-,TRBD2,TGTGCCAGCAGCCCGGGACTAGCGGTAGAGACCCAGTACTTC,CASSPGLAVETQYF
TRBV19,TRBJ1-1,13,-,-,TGTGCCAGTAACCCAACAGGTAACACTGAAGCTTTCTTT,CASNPTGNTEAFF
TRBV5-8,TRBJ2-1,14,-,TRBD1,TGTGCCAGCAGCAGGGATTACAGGGGCAATGAGCAGTTCTTC,CASSRDYRGNEQFF
TRBV19,TRBJ2-3,14,-,TRBD1,TGTGCCAGTAGTAGCACAGGGGGCACAGATACGCAGTATTTT,CASSSTGGTDTQYF
TRBV19,TRBJ1-3,15,-,TRBD1,TGTGCCAGTAGCGTTCAGGGGGCGGCAGAAAACACCATATATTTT,CASSVQGAAENTIYF
TRBV7-2,TRBJ1-1,14,-,-,TGTGCCAGCAGCTTAGCGAGCGACGGCACTGAAGCTTTCTTT,CASSLASDGTEAFF
TRBV14,TRBJ2-3,17,medium-sized,TRBD2,TGTGCCAGCAGCCTTCGGACTAGCGGGAGTATTCCAGATACGCAGTATTTT,CASSLRTSGSIPDTQYF
TRBV5-4,TRBJ1-5,15,few,-,TGTGCCAGCAGCTTTAAGGGGGAGCGCGATCAGCCCCAGCATTTT,CASSFKGERDQPQHF
TRBV4-3,TRBJ1-2,14,-,-,TGCGCCAGCAGCCAAGCAGACAACGGATATGGCTACACCTTC,CASSQADNGYGYTF
TRBV7-9,TRBJ1-2,15,-,-,TGTGCCAGCAGCCCTACTGAGTGGGGTATCTATGGCTACACCTTC,CASSPTEWGIYGYTF
TRBV6-5,TRBJ1-3,14,-,TRBD1,TGTGCCAGCAGGAAAATTGACAGGGAGAACACCATATATTTT,CASRKIDRENTIYF
TRBV5-4,TRBJ2-4,14,-,TRBD1,TGTGCCAGCGGGACAGGGGGCCAGGCAAACATTCAGTACTTC,CASGTGGQANIQYF
TRBV5-1,TRBJ2-2,15,-,-,TGCGCCAGCAGCTTAAGTAGGGCCGGGGCCGGGGAGCTGTTTTTT,CASSLSRAGAGELFF
TRBV12-5,TRBJ1-4,12,-,-,TGTGCTAGTGGCTCTGGCCGGGAAAAACTGTTTTTT,CASGSGREKLFF
TRBV19,TRBJ1-2,18,-,-,TGTGCCAGTAGTATTCCAGGCAGTTTTAAGGCTAGTGCCTATGGCTACACCTTC,CASSIPGSFKASAYGYTF
TRBV5-1,TRBJ1-1,13,-,-,TGCGCCAGCAGCTTGAGGAGGGACACTGAAGCTTTCTTT,CASSLRRDTEAFF
TRBV9,TRBJ1-2,13,-,-,TGTGCCAGCAGCCCAACCACGGGAACTGGCTACACCTTC,CASSPTTGTGYTF
TRBV10-2,TRBJ2-7,14,few,-,TGCGCCACCAAGGGAGGAGGGAGCTCCTACGAGCAGTACTTC,CATKGGGSSYEQYF